The rows below give T cell receptor beta chains drawn from one sample of a study of blood T cell repertoires in COVID-19. Assay used: immunoSEQ multiplex PCR; TCRdb lists only in-frame clones, some missing. The table lists 65,000 to 85,000 clones, roughly 78% of them singletons. The specimen sequenced was peripheral blood. These receptor sequences come from a woman of 80 years or more with active or convalescent COVID-19. Both conserved end residues are part of each CDR3. A D gene is named only where the DNA matches it firmly. Expanded clones get a size class; other rows say once, few or many, or leave the size out.

v_call	j_call	clone_size	d_call	cdr3_nt	cdr3_aa
TRBV7-3	TRBJ2-3	-	TRBD2	TGTGCCAGCAGCTTAGGACTAGCGGGAGGTACAGATACGCAGTATTTT	CASSLGLAGGTDTQYF
TRBV28	TRBJ2-7	-	-	TGTGCCAGCAGTTTAGGGACACCCCACGAGCAGTACTTC	CASSLGTPHEQYF
TRBV2	TRBJ2-7	-	TRBD2	TGTGCCAGCAGAAGATTCGGCGCGGGGGGCCACGAGCAGTACTTC	CASRRFGAGGHEQYF
TRBV24-1	TRBJ2-7	-	TRBD2	TGTGCCACCAGTGCCTCGAGGAGCGGGAGTAACGAGCAGTACTTC	CATSASRSGSNEQYF
TRBV4-1	TRBJ2-3	few	TRBD2	TGCGCCAGCAGCCAGGGACTAGCGGGATTTGTAGATACGCAGTATTTT	CASSQGLAGFVDTQYF
TRBV11-2	TRBJ1-2	-	TRBD1	TGTGCCAGCAGCTTATCGGGACAGCCGCCCACCTTC	CASSLSGQPPTF
TRBV5-1	TRBJ1-3	-	-	TGCGCCAGTGGGGACGGGGGATCTGGAAACACCATATATTTT	CASGDGGSGNTIYF
TRBV5-1	TRBJ1-4	-	TRBD1	TGCGCCAGCAGCTTGGGAGGGACAGGGGCAAAACTGTTTTTT	CASSLGGTGAKLFF
TRBV5-5	TRBJ1-3	-	-	TGTGCCAGCAGCGGCGGGGCACACTACTCTGGAAACACCATATATTTT	CASSGGAHYSGNTIYF
TRBV4-3	TRBJ2-2	-	TRBD1	TGCGCCAGCAGCCGGCTCGGACAGGGGGTTTACCCCCAGAACACCGGGGAGCTGTTTTTT	CASSRLGQGVYPQNTGELFF